Below, 5 T cell receptor beta chains from the same sample are listed, as sequenced in a study of control samples from healthy donors and cancer patients. The protocol was immunoSEQ multiplex PCR, while the TCRdb copy is restricted to in-frame clones and leaves out a portion. Of 150,000 to 200,000 clones in the sample, 91% were seen once. Input material: blood. All receptors derive from a woman under 40 in good health.

V and J are TRBV30 and TRBJ1-1, with no clear D. The CDR3 loop spans 13 amino acids. Germline loops: CDR1 GTSNPN, CDR2 SVGIG (reference sequence). The V end was cut by 3 bases, the J end by 1 base, with 9 bases between. CDR3 in amino acids: CAWSVSQNTEAFF. The DNA of the CDR3 is TGTGCCTGGAGCGTCAGCCAGAACACTGAAGCTTTCTTT.

In regard to this clone: The junction shows a germline mismatch at one end, possibly a read error. This chain connects TRBV5-1 to TRBJ2-3; TRBD1 aligns across 8 bases. The CDR3 is 15 amino acids. Germline V CDR1 and CDR2: SGHRS, YFSETQ. The DNA of the CDR3 is TGCGCCGGCAGCTTCCGACAGGGGAAAACAGATACGCAGTATTTT. It is translated as CAGSFRQGKTDTQYF.

The table lists this clone with a few counts. The same CDR3 arises from other DNA sequences in this sample as well. This rearrangement joins TRBV2 to TRBJ1-2, with D possibly TRBD1 on 5 matching bases. CDR1 and CDR2 from the germline V gene are SNHLY and FYNNEI. The V gene lost 4 bases and the J gene lost 2 bases, with 5 bases spanning the gap. There are 12 residues in the CDR3. The CDR3 bases are TGTGCCAGCAGTGGACAGAACTATGGCTACACCTTC. Protein product: CASSGQNYGYTF.

The V call is TRBV30, the J call TRBJ1-1; D ambiguous. Germline V gives CDR1 GTSNPN, CDR2 SVGIG (reference sequence). V was pared by 1 base and J by 9 bases, with 0 bases between. This CDR3 comprises 8 residues. The CDR3 loop reads CAWSEAFF. The CDR3 coding sequence is TGTGCCTGGAGTGAAGCTTTCTTT.

The chain couples TRBV21-1 to TRBJ2-7; the table gives TRBD2 as D, unverified against the DNA. TRBV21-1 is marked as a pseudogene. This CDR3 has 14 amino acids. The CDR3 DNA sequence: TGTGCCATAGGAGGGGCTAGCGGGAACTACGAGCAGTACTTC. It specifies CAIGGASGNYEQYF.